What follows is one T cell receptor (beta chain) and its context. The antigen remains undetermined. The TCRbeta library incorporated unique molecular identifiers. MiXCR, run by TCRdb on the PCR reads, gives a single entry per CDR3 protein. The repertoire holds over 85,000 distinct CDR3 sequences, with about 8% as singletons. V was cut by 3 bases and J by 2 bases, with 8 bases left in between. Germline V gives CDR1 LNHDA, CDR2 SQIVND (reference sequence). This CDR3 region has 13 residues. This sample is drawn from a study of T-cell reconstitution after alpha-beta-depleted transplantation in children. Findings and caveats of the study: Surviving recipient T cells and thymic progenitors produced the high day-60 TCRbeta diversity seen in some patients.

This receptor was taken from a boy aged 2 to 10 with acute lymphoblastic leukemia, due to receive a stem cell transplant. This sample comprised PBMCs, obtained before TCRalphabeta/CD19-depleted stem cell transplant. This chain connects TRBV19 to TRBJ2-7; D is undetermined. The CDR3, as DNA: TGTGCCAGTAGTATCGGCAGAACCTACGAGCAGTACTTC. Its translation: CASSIGRTYEQYF.